The text below deals with one T cell receptor (beta chain). These data belong to a study of blood T cell repertoires in COVID-19. In the study overall: Sites in the United States, Italy and Spain provided acute and convalescent COVID-19 samples. T cells, B-cell-depleted T cells, or PBMCs supplied cDNA or gDNA.

Assay: immunoSEQ multiplex PCR; the TCRdb copy retains only in-frame clones and omits some. The sample carries 100,000 or so clones, over 80% recorded once. The specimen was peripheral blood. This clonotype originated in a woman aged 55-70 years with active COVID-19.

In DNA form, the CDR3 reads TGTGCCACCAGTGATTTAGCGGGAGGTTCCTACAATGAGCAGTTCTTC. This codes for CATSDLAGGSYNEQFF. The chain has TRBV24-1 and TRBJ2-1, with 9 bases lining up with TRBD2. CDR1 is KGHDR, CDR2 SFDVKD, per germline. This CDR3 contains 16 residues. V gave up 1 base and J gave up 1 base; unmatched junction bases: 1.